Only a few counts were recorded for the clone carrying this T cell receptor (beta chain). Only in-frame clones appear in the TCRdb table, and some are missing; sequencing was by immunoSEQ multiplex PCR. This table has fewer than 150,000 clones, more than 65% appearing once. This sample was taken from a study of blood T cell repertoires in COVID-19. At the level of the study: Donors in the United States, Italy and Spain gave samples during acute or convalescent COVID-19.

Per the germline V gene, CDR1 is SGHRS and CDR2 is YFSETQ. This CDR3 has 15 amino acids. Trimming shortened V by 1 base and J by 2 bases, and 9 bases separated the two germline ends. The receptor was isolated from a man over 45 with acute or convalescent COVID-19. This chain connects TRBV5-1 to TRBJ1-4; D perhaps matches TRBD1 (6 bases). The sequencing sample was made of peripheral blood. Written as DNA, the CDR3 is TGCGCCAGCAGCTTGCGAACAGGGACTAATGAAAAACTGTTTTTT. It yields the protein CASSLRTGTNEKLFF.